A single TCR beta chain is shown here with its context. The antigen remains unidentified. This entry is derived from a study of monozygotic twins with inflammatory bowel disease. Whole-study results and caveats: The authors found no support for a single strong IBD-associated signal or clonotype.

CDR3 length equals 18 residues. CDR1 SGHRS and CDR2 YFSETQ come from the germline V gene. Eight separate reactions per sample served to make cDNA. One entry per CDR3 protein, without DNA, is what TCRdb gives after re-calling the 5' RACE reads. Recorded for this sample: 400,000 or so distinct CDR3 sequences. This clonotype was sampled from a human donor with ulcerative colitis or Crohn's disease, or a healthy co-twin of an affected twin (not recorded which). The rearrangement uses TRBV5-1 and TRBJ2-3; TCRdb reports TRBD2, a call that lacks DNA to check it against. The sequenced material came from blood. CDR3 region: CASSLVSGGALGTDTQYF.